The present entry profiles one T cell receptor (beta chain) with its context. What it binds is not known. It was with 60 Vbeta and 13 Jbeta primers that the PCR ran. Data came from immunoSEQ multiplex PCR; TCRdb stores just in-frame clones and leaves some out. The table shows some 170,000 clones, with roughly 76% occurring only once. These data originate in a study of cytomegalovirus exposure and HLA in healthy donors. Study results and limitations: When presence/absence was analysed, sequencing depth was taken to be roughly uniform across donors. Earlier results showed most TCR beta V segments being productive about 87% or about 30% of the time. In a later analysis, at a false discovery rate of 0.05, under 20,000 TCR beta sequences were associated with HLA alleles.

The V gene's germline CDR1 is SGHRS and CDR2 YFSETQ. This CDR3 spans 13 amino acids. Trimming pared 7 bases from V and 8 bases from J, leaving 16 bases between. The origin of this receptor is a woman aged 50 to 60 in good health and CMV-seronegative. The chain uses TRBV5-1 and TRBJ2-1, with D tentatively TRBD1 (5 bases). Sequencing used PBMCs. The CDR3 is CASSGPGDHEQFF. As DNA, the CDR3 is TGCGCCAGCTCAGGGCCCGGTGATCATGAGCAGTTCTTC.